The rows below give T cell receptor beta chains drawn from one sample of a study of T cell responses to AZD1222 COVID-19 vaccine. This table comes from immunoSEQ multiplex PCR, and its TCRdb copy is limited to in-frame clones, with some not included. Of approximately 160,000 clones listed, around 89% are singletons. The sample here was peripheral blood, taken on day 0 of AZD1222 vaccination. These receptors were collected from an adult in good health. Each CDR3 is given with its conserved first and last residue. The D gene is left open where the match is weak. Not all rows give a size; the values are once, few, many and, for expanded clones, a class.

j_call v_call d_call clone_size cdr3_nt cdr3_aa
TRBJ1-4 TRBV29-1 NA NA TGCAGCGTCCGGGGGGTTAATGAAAAACTGTTTTTT CSVRGVNEKLFF
TRBJ1-1 TRBV28 NA NA TGTGCCAGCCGGGGCTACACCCTGAACACTGAAGCTTTCTTT CASRGYTLNTEAFF
TRBJ1-2 TRBV6-6 TRBD1 NA TGTGCCAGCAGAGGGGGCCAGGTAGTAGATGGCTACACCTTC CASRGGQVVDGYTF
TRBJ1-2 TRBV7-9 NA NA TGTGCCACCGGTTCGGGTGGCTACACCTTC CATGSGGYTF
TRBJ2-4 TRBV3-1/TRBV3-2 NA NA TGTGCCAGCAGGGAAAGTGGGGACTCACACAAAAACATTCAGTACTTC CASRESGDSHKNIQYF
TRBJ2-7 TRBV15 NA NA TGTGCCACCAGCAGAGATTATACGGCCACCTACGAGCAGTACTTC CATSRDYTATYEQYF
TRBJ1-2 TRBV28 TRBD1 NA TGTGCCAGCAGTTTGGCAGGGGGCGCCCCGGGTGGCTACACCTTC CASSLAGGAPGGYTF
TRBJ2-5 TRBV5-5 TRBD1 NA TGTGCCAGCAGCACGTCCGGGACAGGGGCACAAGAGACCCAGTACTTC CASSTSGTGAQETQYF
TRBJ1-1 TRBV15 NA NA TGTGCCACCAGCAGGGAACACCGCATCACTGAAGCTTTCTTT CATSREHRITEAFF
TRBJ1-5 TRBV6-5 NA NA TGTGCCAGCAGTCCCGAGGCGGGGGCAATCATGCCCCAGCATTTT CASSPEAGAIMPQHF
TRBJ2-6 TRBV5-6 NA once TGTGCCAGCAGCTTGGCTGTGGGGCCCTGGGGGGCCAACGTCCTGACTTTC CASSLAVGPWGANVLTF
TRBJ2-5 TRBV12-3/TRBV12-4 NA NA TGTGCCAGCAGTTTGGGCAGACTTATCGGGGCGTACTTC CASSLGRLIGAYF
TRBJ1-2 TRBV27 TRBD1 NA TGTGCCAGCAGTTTCCGACAGGGCGGGAGCTATGGCTACACCTTC CASSFRQGGSYGYTF
TRBJ2-1 TRBV4-3 TRBD1 NA TGCGCCAGCAGCCAAGTGGGACAGCGGAGCTCCTACAATGAGCAGTTCTTC CASSQVGQRSSYNEQFF
TRBJ1-1 TRBV5-6 NA NA TGTGCCAGCAGCTTTGGGTCGGCGCGGAACACTGAAGCTTTCTTT CASSFGSARNTEAFF
TRBJ2-2 TRBV29-1 NA once TGCAGCGTCGTTTGGGGGAACACCGGGGAGCTGTTTTTT CSVVWGNTGELFF